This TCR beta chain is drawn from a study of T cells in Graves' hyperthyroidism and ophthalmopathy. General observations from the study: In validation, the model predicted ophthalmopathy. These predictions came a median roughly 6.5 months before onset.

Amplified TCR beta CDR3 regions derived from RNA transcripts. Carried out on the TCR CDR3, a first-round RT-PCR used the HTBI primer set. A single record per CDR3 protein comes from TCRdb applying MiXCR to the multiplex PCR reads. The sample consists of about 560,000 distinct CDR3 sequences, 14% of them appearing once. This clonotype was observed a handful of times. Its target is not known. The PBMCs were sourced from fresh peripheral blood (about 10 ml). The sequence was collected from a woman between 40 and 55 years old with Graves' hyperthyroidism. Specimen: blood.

For the CDR3, the DNA is TGTGCCAGCAGCCAAGCAACAGCACCTTACGAGCAGTACTTC. It codes for CASSQATAPYEQYF. This sequence joins TRBV4-2 and TRBJ2-7; D is undetermined. Germline V lookup: CDR1 LGHNA, CDR2 YNFKEQ. V was trimmed by 1 base and J by 4 bases, leaving 11 bases between them. This CDR3 has 14 residues.